A selection of T cell receptor beta chains follows, all from one sample in a study of blood T cell repertoires in COVID-19. Generated by immunoSEQ multiplex PCR, the TCRdb table keeps only in-frame clones and is missing some. The sample contains under 250,000 clones, roughly 92% of which appear only once. Sequences were obtained from peripheral blood. The receptor source for this set is a man in his fifties or sixties with COVID-19, enrolled during active disease. Both conserved end residues are part of each CDR3. A D gene is named only where the DNA matches it firmly. The listing skips clone size in some rows; elsewhere it reads once, few, many or a size class.

d_gene,v_gene,abundance,j_gene,CDR3nt,CDR3aa
NA,TRBV7-2,NA,TRBJ1-1,TGTGCCAGCAGCCGGAGGGTTGGAAACACTGAAGCTTTCTTT,CASSRRVGNTEAFF
TRBD2,TRBV3-1/TRBV3-2,NA,TRBJ2-7,TGTGCCAGCAGCCACTTGACTAGCGCCGAGCAGTACTTC,CASSHLTSAEQYF
TRBD2,TRBV14,NA,TRBJ2-1,TGTGCCAGCAGCCAAGATTTAGGGACTAGCGGGAGCGTATACAATGAGCAGTTCTTC,CASSQDLGTSGSVYNEQFF
TRBD1,TRBV2,NA,TRBJ2-2,TGTGCCAGTAACTCAGGGGGCCCAATCCCCGGGGAGCTGTTTTTT,CASNSGGPIPGELFF
TRBD2,TRBV3-1/TRBV3-2,NA,TRBJ2-1,TGTGCCAGCAGCCAAGGGACTAGCGGGGGGGCAGGTGAGCAGTTCTTC,CASSQGTSGGAGEQFF
TRBD2,TRBV7-2,NA,TRBJ2-7,TGTGCCAGCAGCTTAAGATCAAGCGGGAGTTTCTACGAGCAGTACTTC,CASSLRSSGSFYEQYF
NA,TRBV28,NA,TRBJ1-2,TGTGCCAGCAGTTTATACCCCCGGTCAGCGGATGGCTACACCTTC,CASSLYPRSADGYTF
TRBD2,TRBV15,NA,TRBJ2-1,TGTGCCACCAGCAGAGATCATGGCGGGGGGGCATTCAATGAGCAGTTCTTC,CATSRDHGGGAFNEQFF
TRBD2,TRBV5-4,NA,TRBJ2-7,TGTGCCAGCAGCTTGCAGGTCGGGAGGGCCTACGAGCAGTACTTC,CASSLQVGRAYEQYF
NA,TRBV19,NA,TRBJ1-5,TGTGCCAGTAGTCCCCAGGATACTAGCAATCAGCCCCAGCATTTT,CASSPQDTSNQPQHF
TRBD1,TRBV24-1,NA,TRBJ2-1,TGTGCCACCAGTCCGGGACAGGGGATCTACAATGAGCAGTTCTTC,CATSPGQGIYNEQFF
TRBD1,TRBV3-1/TRBV3-2,NA,TRBJ1-3,TGTGCCAGCAGCCAAGCAGGGACAGGGGGCGCACGACCTGGAAACACCATATATTTT,CASSQAGTGGARPGNTIYF
NA,TRBV3-1/TRBV3-2,NA,TRBJ1-4,TGTGCCAGCAGCCAGCGAATGGGGGCCGCTAATGAAAAACTGTTTTTT,CASSQRMGAANEKLFF
TRBD1,TRBV6-6,NA,TRBJ1-5,TGTGCCAGCAGTCAGGACAGGGTAGGACAGCCCCAGCATTTT,CASSQDRVGQPQHF
NA,TRBV19,NA,TRBJ2-1,TGTGCCAGTAGTATTAGTCGAGGGAATGAGCAGTTCTTC,CASSISRGNEQFF
TRBD1,TRBV30,NA,TRBJ1-6,TGTGCCTGGAGGGGACAGGGAAGGTCACCCCTCCACTTT,CAWRGQGRSPLHF
TRBD2,TRBV7-9,NA,TRBJ2-1,TGTGCCAGCAGCTTGGGCGGGGGGGACAATGAGCAGTTCTTC,CASSLGGGDNEQFF
NA,TRBV7-9,NA,TRBJ1-3,TGTGCCAGCAGCTTACCCGAGCGCCCGAGCTCTGGAAACACCATATATTTT,CASSLPERPSSGNTIYF
TRBD1,TRBV18,NA,TRBJ2-7,TGTGCCAGCTCACCTGGGACAGGCCGCTCCTACGAGCAGTACTTC,CASSPGTGRSYEQYF
NA,TRBV5-8,NA,TRBJ2-1,TGTGCCAGCAGCTTGGGACTCGCCTACAATGAGCAGTTCTTC,CASSLGLAYNEQFF
NA,TRBV21-1,NA,TRBJ2-7,TGTGCCAGCAGCAAAGTTAGCAGGGAAGACTCCTACGAGCAGTACTTC,CASSKVSREDSYEQYF
TRBD1,TRBV19,NA,TRBJ1-2,TGTGCCAGTAGCAAACCGGGACAGGGGAACTATGGCTACACCTTC,CASSKPGQGNYGYTF
NA,TRBV18,NA,TRBJ1-4,TGTGCCAGCTCGAACAGCTGGAATGAAAAACTGTTTTTT,CASSNSWNEKLFF
NA,TRBV3-1/TRBV3-2,NA,TRBJ1-3,TGTGCCAGCAGCCAAGGCAGGCAGTACTCTGGAAACACCATATATTTT,CASSQGRQYSGNTIYF
TRBD2,TRBV30,NA,TRBJ2-4,TGTGCCTGCGACCGGGAGGAAGGCAAAAACATTCAGTACTTC,CACDREEGKNIQYF
NA,TRBV30,NA,TRBJ1-5,TGTGCCTCACAATCGGGAGAGTACAATCAGCCCCAGCATTTT,CASQSGEYNQPQHF
TRBD1,TRBV30,NA,TRBJ1-6,TGTGCCTGGAGTTCCCGGACAGGTAGCTCCTATAATTCACCCCTCCACTTT,CAWSSRTGSSYNSPLHF
TRBD2,TRBV24-1,NA,TRBJ2-3,TGTGCCACCAGTGTGTCTAGCGGGGGGACAGATACGCAGTATTTT,CATSVSSGGTDTQYF
TRBD2,TRBV19,NA,TRBJ2-3,TGTGCCAGTAGACTAGCGGGCACAGATACGCAGTATTTT,CASRLAGTDTQYF
TRBD2,TRBV7-3,NA,TRBJ2-1,TGTGCCAGCAGCCTTAGCGGGAGGGGTAATGAGCAGTTCTTC,CASSLSGRGNEQFF
TRBD2,TRBV28,NA,TRBJ2-7,TGTGCCAGCAGCACCATAGGGGAGGGGCCCTACGAGCAGTACTTC,CASSTIGEGPYEQYF
TRBD2,TRBV18,NA,TRBJ2-7,TGTGCCAGCTCGCGTACCGGGACTAGCGGGTCCTCATACTACGAGCAGTACTTC,CASSRTGTSGSSYYEQYF
NA,TRBV5-1,NA,TRBJ1-4,TGCGCCAGTAAACTGACAGCAACTAATGAAAAACTGTTTTTT,CASKLTATNEKLFF
NA,TRBV11-3,NA,TRBJ2-1,TGTGCCAGCAGCCCCAGACAAGGGCGGGATGAGCAGTTCTTC,CASSPRQGRDEQFF
TRBD2,TRBV6-5,NA,TRBJ2-4,TGTGCCAGCAGTCTCTCCGGGAGGGACATTCAGTACTTC,CASSLSGRDIQYF
TRBD1,TRBV6-5,NA,TRBJ1-2,TGTGCCAGCAGTTACATCGCCCGACAGGGGGCGGCGGGCTACACCTTC,CASSYIARQGAAGYTF
NA,TRBV2,few,TRBJ2-7,TGTGCCAGCAGTGAATCGGACAGATCCTACGAGCAGTACTTC,CASSESDRSYEQYF
TRBD2,TRBV28,NA,TRBJ2-7,TGTGCCAGCAGTCCGTCGGGGAGCGGGGGTACCTACGAGCAGTACTTC,CASSPSGSGGTYEQYF
TRBD2,TRBV25-1,NA,TRBJ2-1,TGTGCCAGCAGTGAAGCGGGGGGCCTCCCTAATGAGCAGTTCTTC,CASSEAGGLPNEQFF
TRBD2,TRBV15,NA,TRBJ2-7,TGTGCCACCAGCAGCCCACTAGCGGGAGCCCACGAGCAGTACTTC,CATSSPLAGAHEQYF
NA,TRBV11-3,NA,TRBJ2-5,TGTGCCAGCAGCTTAGGTTCCGGGACCCAGTACTTC,CASSLGSGTQYF
NA,TRBV4-2,NA,TRBJ1-3,TGTGCCAGCAGCCAAGAGGCAGTCCAACAAGGAAACACCATATATTTT,CASSQEAVQQGNTIYF
NA,TRBV7-9,NA,TRBJ2-4,TGTGCCAGCAGTCCCAGGGGCGCCAAAAACATTCAGTACTTC,CASSPRGAKNIQYF